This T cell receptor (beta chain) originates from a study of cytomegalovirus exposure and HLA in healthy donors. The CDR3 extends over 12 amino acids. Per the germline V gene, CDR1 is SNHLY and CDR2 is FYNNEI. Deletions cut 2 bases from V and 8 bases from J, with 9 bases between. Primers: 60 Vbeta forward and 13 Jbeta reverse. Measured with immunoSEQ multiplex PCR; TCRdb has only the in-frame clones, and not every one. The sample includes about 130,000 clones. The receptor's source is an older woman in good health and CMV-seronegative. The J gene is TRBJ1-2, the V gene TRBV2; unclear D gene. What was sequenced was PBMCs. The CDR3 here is CASSEQSGGYTF. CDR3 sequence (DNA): TGTGCCAGCAGTGAACAGAGCGGGGGCTACACCTTC.